Sequencing of this T cell receptor beta chain was carried out in a study of Tregs in tolerant kidney transplant recipients. Study in general: Sorting of CD4+CD25+CD127- cells followed approximately 3-day belatacept mixed lymphocyte reactions, sometimes with roughly five-day graft donor restimulation. Recipient cells were told from donor cells by antibody staining.

Study-level findings and limits: Activated donor B cell expansion appeared to reveal the most relevant donor-specific TCRbeta repertoire. This study did not directly address biological reproducibility.

TCRdb keeps only in-frame clones here, not all; method: immunoSEQ multiplex PCR. The sample yields 20,000 or so clones, roughly two thirds seen once. For this clone: Its specificity is not known.

With 7 bases clipped from V and 4 bases from J, the junction kept 2 bases outside the gene matches. The CDR3 length is 12 residues. In germline, CDR1 is SNHLY, CDR2 FYNNEI. The sequence derives from a human donor in good health. The chain joins TRBV2 to TRBJ1-2; 8 bases map to TRBD1. The sample comprised Tregs from blood cultured with allogeneic cells. The CDR3 DNA sequence: TGTGCCAGCAATACAGGGGGCTATGGCTACACCTTC. Amino acid sequence: CASNTGGYGYTF.